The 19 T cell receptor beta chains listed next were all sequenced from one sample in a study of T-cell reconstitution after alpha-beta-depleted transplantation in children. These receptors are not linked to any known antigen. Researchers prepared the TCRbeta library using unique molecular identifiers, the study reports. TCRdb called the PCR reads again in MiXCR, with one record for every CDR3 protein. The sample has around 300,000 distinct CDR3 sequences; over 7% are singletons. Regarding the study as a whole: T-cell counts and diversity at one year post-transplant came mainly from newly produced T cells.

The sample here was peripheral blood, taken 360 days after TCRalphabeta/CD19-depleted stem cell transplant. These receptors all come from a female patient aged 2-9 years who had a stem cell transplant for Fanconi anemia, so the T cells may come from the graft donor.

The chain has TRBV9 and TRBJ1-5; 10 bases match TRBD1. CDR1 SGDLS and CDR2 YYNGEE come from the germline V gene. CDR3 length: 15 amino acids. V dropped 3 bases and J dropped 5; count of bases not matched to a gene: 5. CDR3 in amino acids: CASSEGQGLDQPQHF. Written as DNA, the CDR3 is TGTGCCAGCAGCGAGGGACAGGGGCTTGATCAGCCCCAGCATTTT.

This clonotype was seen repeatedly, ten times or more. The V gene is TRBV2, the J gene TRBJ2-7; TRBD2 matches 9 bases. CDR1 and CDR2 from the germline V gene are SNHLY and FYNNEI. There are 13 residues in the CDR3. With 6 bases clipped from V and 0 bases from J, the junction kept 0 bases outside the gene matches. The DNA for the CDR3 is TGTGCCAGCAGGACTAGCGGCTCCTACGAGCAGTACTTC. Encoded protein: CASRTSGSYEQYF.

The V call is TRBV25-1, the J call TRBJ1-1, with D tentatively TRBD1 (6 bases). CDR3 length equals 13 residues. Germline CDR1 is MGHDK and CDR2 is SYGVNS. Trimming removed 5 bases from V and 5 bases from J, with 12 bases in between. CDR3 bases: TGTGCCAGCAGTAATATAGGGGGGACTGAAGCTTTCTTT. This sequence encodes CASSNIGGTEAFF.

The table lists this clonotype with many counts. The CDR3 bases are TGTGCCAGCAGCGGACTGGGACAGGCGAACACCGGGGAGCTGTTTTTT. Translating gives CASSGLGQANTGELFF. This chain connects TRBV9 to TRBJ2-2; 8 bases are shared with TRBD1. Per the germline V gene, CDR1 is SGDLS and CDR2 is YYNGEE. J was trimmed by 0 bases and V by 3 bases; bases with no gene match: 4. This CDR3 has 16 amino acids.

The CDR3 nucleotides are TGTGCCAGCTCGTCCGCGACTAGCCTCAAAGCCGGGGAGCTGTTTTTT. Protein: CASSSATSLKAGELFF. The chain carries TRBV18 and TRBJ2-2, with TRBD2 matching 7 bases. V trimming: 6 bases; J trimming: 6 bases; junction bases outside the gene matches: 13. The CDR3 contains 16 residues. The germline gives CDR1 KGHSH, CDR2 LQKENI.

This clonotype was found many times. The CDR3 protein is CASSKAREGSTDTQYF. The CDR3 DNA is TGTGCCAGCAGCAAAGCTAGGGAGGGGAGCACAGATACGCAGTATTTT. The J gene is TRBJ2-3, the V gene TRBV21-1; the D call of TRBD2 is as the table states it, not checked on the DNA. TRBV21-1 is recorded as a pseudogene. This CDR3 has 16 residues.

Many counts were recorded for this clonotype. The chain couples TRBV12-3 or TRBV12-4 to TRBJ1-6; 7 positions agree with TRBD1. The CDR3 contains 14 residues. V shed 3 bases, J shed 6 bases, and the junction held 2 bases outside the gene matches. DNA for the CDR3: TGTGCCAGCAGTTTGGGGACAGTTAATTCACCCCTCCACTTT. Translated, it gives CASSLGTVNSPLHF.

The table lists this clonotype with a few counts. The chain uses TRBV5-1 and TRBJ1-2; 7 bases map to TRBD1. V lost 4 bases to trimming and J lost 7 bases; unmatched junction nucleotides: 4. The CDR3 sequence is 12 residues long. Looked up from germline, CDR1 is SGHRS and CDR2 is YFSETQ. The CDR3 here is CASSRDSPGYTF. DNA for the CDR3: TGCGCCAGCAGCCGGGACAGTCCTGGCTACACCTTC.

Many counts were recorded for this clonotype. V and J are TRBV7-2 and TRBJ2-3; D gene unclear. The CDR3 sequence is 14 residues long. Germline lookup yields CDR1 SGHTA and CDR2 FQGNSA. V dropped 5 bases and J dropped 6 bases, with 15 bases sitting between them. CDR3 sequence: CASSPRPPLDTQYF. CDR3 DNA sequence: TGTGCCAGCAGCCCACGTCCTCCCCTGGATACGCAGTATTTT.

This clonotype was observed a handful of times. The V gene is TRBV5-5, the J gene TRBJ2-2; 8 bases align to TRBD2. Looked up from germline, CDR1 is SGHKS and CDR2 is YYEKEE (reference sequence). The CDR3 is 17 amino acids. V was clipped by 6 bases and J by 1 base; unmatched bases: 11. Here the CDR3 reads CASIIRGGPLNTGELFF. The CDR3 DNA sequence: TGTGCCAGCATCATCCGGGGGGGGCCTCTGAACACCGGGGAGCTGTTTTTT.

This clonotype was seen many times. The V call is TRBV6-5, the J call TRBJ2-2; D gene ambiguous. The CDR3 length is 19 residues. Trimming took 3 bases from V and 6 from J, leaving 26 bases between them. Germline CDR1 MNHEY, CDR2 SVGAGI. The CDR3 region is CASSYSYGSPGQNAGELFF. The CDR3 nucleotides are TGTGCCAGCAGTTATTCTTACGGCTCGCCGGGCCAAAACGCCGGGGAGCTGTTTTTT.

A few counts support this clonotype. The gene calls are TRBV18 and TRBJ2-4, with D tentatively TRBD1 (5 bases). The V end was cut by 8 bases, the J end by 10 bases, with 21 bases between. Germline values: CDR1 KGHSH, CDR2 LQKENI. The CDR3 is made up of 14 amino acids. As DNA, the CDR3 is TGTGCCAGCCAAAGTGCCTTGGTTTCAGGGATTCAGTACTTC. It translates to CASQSALVSGIQYF.

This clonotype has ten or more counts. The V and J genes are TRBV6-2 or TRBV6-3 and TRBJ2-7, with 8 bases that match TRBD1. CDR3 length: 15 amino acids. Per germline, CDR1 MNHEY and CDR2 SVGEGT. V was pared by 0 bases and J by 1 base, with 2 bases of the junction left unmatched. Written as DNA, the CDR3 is TGTGCCAGCAGTTACTCGACAGGGGTTTCCTACGAGCAGTACGTC. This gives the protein CASSYSTGVSYEQYV.

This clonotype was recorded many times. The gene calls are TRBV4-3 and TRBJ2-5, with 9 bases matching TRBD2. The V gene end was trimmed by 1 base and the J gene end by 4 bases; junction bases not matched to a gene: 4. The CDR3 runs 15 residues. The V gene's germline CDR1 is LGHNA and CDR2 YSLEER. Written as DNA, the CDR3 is TGCGCCAGCAGCCAAGGGAGGACTAGCGTAGAGACCCAGTACTTC. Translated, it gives CASSQGRTSVETQYF.

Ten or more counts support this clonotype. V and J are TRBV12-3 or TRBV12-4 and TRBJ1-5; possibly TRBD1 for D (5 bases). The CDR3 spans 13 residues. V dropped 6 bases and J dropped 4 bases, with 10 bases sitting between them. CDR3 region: CASRRGTNQPQHF. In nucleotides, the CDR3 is TGTGCCAGCAGGCGCGGGACGAATCAGCCCCAGCATTTT.

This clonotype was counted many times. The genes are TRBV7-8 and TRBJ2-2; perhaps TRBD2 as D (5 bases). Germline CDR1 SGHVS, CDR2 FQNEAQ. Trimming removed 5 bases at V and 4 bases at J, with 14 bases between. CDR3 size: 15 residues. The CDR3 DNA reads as TGTGCCAGCAGCGCCAGGACTGCAGGCACCGGGGAGCTGTTTTTT. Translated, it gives CASSARTAGTGELFF. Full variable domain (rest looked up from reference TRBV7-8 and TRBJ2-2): GAGVSQSPRYKVAKRGQDVALRCDPISGHVSLFWYQQALGQGPEFLTYFQNEAQLDKSGLPSDRFFAERPEGSVSTLKIQRTQQEDSAVYLCASSARTAGTGELFFGEGSRLTVL.

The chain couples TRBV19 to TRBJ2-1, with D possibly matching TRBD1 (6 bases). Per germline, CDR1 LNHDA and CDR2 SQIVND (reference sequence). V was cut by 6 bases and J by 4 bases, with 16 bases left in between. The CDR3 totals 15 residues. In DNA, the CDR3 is TGTGCCAGTAGCCCCACAGGGACCACTTACAATGAGCAGTTCTTC. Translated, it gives CASSPTGTTYNEQFF.

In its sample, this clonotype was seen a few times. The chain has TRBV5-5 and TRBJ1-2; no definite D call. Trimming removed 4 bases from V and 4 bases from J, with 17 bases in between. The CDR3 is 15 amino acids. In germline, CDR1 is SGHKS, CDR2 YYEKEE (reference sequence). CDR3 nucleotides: TGTGCCAGCAGCCCGACCCCTGTGGTGGGCTATGGCTACACCTTC. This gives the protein CASSPTPVVGYGYTF.

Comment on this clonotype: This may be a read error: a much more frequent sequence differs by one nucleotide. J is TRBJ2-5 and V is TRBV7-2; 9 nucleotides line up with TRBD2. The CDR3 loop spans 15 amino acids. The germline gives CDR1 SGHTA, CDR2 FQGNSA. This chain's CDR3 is CASSLAGTSQGTQYF. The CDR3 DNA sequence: TGTGCCAGCAGCTTAGCTGGGACTAGCCAAGGGACCCAGTACTTC.